This T cell receptor (beta chain) was documented in a study of CD8+ T cells in alopecia areata. Across the study: Treated individuals took tofacitinib by mouth, 5 to 10 mg twice daily. Findings and caveats of the study: Greater clonality was observed in lesional scalp samples, especially alopecia totalis/universalis, versus normal scalp.

Researchers gathered lesional scalp punch biopsies and peripheral blood from patients with alopecia areata. Starting from PBMCs, sorting isolated CD4+ and CD8+ T cells. The authors extracted RNA and reverse transcribed it into cDNA as the sequencing template. Produced via immunoSEQ multiplex PCR; TCRdb's table is partial and in-frame only. The data show 150,000 to 200,000 clones, with approximately 59% seen just once and roughly 15% held by the top ten. The CDR3 sequence is 13 residues long. Germline V lookup: CDR1 MGHDK, CDR2 SYGVNS. Between the trimmed V and J ends, which lost 5 bases and 3 bases, there was a span of 11 bases. This clone has just one count. What it binds is unknown.

The gene calls are TRBV25-1 and TRBJ2-7; D not resolved. The receptor was derived from a human donor with alopecia areata. The specimen comprised CD4+ T cells sorted from blood, sampled at week 0. The CDR3 loop reads CASSYTPNYEQYF. DNA of the CDR3: TGTGCCAGCAGTTACACTCCGAACTACGAGCAGTACTTC.